This TCR beta chain originates from a study of beta chain features in type 1 diabetes. Trimming removed 5 bases from V and 4 bases from J, with 11 bases in between. CDR1 and CDR2 (germline): SGHVS, FNYEAQ. This CDR3 is built from 13 residues. Expressed TCRB transcripts were sequenced, since all the RNA that had been isolated was reverse transcribed. The method was immunoSEQ multiplex PCR; TCRdb's version includes in-frame clones alone and lacks a portion of them. The sample holds about 130,000 clones, about a tenth seen once. Staining for CD45RO/CCR7/CD25/CD127/CD95/CD27 allowed sorting of CD4+ naive, central memory, regulatory and stem cell-like memory cells. Whole-study findings and limits: TCRB CDR3 length was moderately but significantly reduced in all four CD4+ subsets of Type 1 diabetes patients. There was no resolution here of whether HLA type influences TCRB rearrangement.

This clone was counted a few times. The antigen remains undetermined. This sequence was found in a man younger than 30 in good health. The sample taken for sequencing was central memory CD4+ T cells from blood. The chain joins TRBV7-6 to TRBJ1-2; D gene unclear. CDR3 sequence reads: CASSPLGRYGYTF. Here the CDR3 DNA reads TGTGCCAGCAGCCCCCTTGGCCGCTATGGCTACACCTTC.